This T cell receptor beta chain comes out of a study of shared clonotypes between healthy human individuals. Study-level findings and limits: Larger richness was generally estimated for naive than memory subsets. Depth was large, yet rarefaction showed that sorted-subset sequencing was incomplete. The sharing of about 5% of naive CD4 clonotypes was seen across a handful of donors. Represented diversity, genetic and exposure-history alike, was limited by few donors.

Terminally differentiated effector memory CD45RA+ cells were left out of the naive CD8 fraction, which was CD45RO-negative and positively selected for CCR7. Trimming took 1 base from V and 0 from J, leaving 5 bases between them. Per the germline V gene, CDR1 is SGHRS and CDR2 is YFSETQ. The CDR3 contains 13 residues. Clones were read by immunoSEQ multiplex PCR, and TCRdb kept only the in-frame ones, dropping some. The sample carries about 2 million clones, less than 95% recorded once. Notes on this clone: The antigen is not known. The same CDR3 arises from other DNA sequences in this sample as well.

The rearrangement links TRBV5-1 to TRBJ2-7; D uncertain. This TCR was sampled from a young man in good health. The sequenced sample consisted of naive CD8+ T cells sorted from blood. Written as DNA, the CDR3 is TGCGCCAGCAGCTTGTCGGCCTCCTACGAGCAGTACTTC. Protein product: CASSLSASYEQYF.